These 2 T cell receptor beta chains share one sample of origin, sequenced in a study of T cell responses to AZD1222 COVID-19 vaccine (dated by TCRdb to the early 2020s). The intended sense of this specimen's time point label: baseline before first vaccination. Receptors were amplified or captured by the immunoSEQ multiplex PCR assay. As stored in TCRdb, this immuneACCESS dataset retains in-frame rearrangements with V and J assigned. A fraction of the clones does not appear; measured against another copy, unresolved V genes explain less than half of the discrepancy, and the remainder lacks a known reason. For this sample the table gives about 120,000 clones, of which under 90% were detected only once. The ten largest clones represent roughly 7.7% of the sample. This material consisted of peripheral blood, taken on day 0 of AZD1222 vaccination. Receptors originate from an adult in good health.

The rearrangement links TRBV11-2 to TRBJ2-7; D not certain. CDR1 and CDR2 from the germline V gene are SGHAT and FQNNGV. The CDR3 runs 13 residues. V shed 1 base and J shed 1 base, with 5 bases lying between them. For the CDR3, the DNA is TGTGCCAGCAGCTTAGGGGGTTCCTACGAGCAGTACTTC. It codes for CASSLGGSYEQYF.

In its sample, this clone was seen once. The chain carries TRBV7-6 and TRBJ1-2, with D hard to call. This CDR3 spans 14 amino acids. Germline loops: CDR1 SGHVS, CDR2 FNYEAQ. V shed 5 bases and J shed 5 bases, with 15 bases lying between them. The CDR3 nucleotides read TGTGCCAGCAGCGCCTTGGCCGAGACGTATGGCTACACCTTC. It yields the protein CASSALAETYGYTF.